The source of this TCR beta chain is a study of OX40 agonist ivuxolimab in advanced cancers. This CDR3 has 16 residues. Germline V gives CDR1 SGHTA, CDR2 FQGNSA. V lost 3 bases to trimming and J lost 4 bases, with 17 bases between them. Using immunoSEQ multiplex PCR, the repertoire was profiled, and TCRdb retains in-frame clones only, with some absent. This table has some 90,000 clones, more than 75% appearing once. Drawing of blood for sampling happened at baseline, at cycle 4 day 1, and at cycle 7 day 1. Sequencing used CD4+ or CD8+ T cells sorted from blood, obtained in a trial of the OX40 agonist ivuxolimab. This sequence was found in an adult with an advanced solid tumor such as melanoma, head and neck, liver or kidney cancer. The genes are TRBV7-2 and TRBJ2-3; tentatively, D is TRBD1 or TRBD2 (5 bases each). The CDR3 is CASSFLGTEVADTQYF. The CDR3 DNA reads TGTGCCAGCAGCTTTTTGGGGACCGAGGTAGCAGATACGCAGTATTTT. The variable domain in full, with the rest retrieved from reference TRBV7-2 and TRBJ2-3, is GAGVSQSPSNKVTEKGKDVELRCDPISGHTALYWYRQSLGQGLEFLIYFQGNSAPDKSGLPSDRFSAERTGGSVSTLTIQRTQQEDSAVYLCASSFLGTEVADTQYFGPGTRLTVL.